This passage covers 23 T cell receptor beta chains from one sample sequenced in a study of CD8+CD57+ T cells in acquired aplastic anemia. TCR beta VDJ combinations and CDR3 sequences were profiled from genomic DNA. TCRdb reprocessed the reads with MiXCR, giving one entry per CDR3 protein. The data show some 410,000 distinct CDR3 sequences, just under 70% seen once. Sequenced material: sorted CD4+, CD8+, or CD8+CD57+ T cells (not recorded which) from PBMCs. These receptors all stem from a human donor in good health, serving as a control.

In this sample, this clonotype turned up a few times. One end of the junction varies from germline; a read error may be responsible. V and J are TRBV5-1 and TRBJ1-4; possible D gene TRBD1, 5 bases. CDR1 and CDR2 from the germline V gene are SGHRS and YFSETQ. The CDR3 is made up of 14 amino acids. CDR3 amino acids: CASSVGGTGEKLFF. The CDR3 DNA sequence: TGTGCCAGCAGCGTAGGAGGGACGGGCGAAAAACTGTTTTTT.

Note on this clonotype: One end of the junction is discordant with germline, which a read error may explain. As DNA, the CDR3 is TGTGCCAGCAGGGTTAGGCGGACCGGGGCGGGGTGGTTC. This codes for CASRVRRTGAGWF. V usage is TRBV7-2 and J usage is TRBJ2-7, with a weak D call TRBD2 (6 bases). The CDR3 is 13 amino acids. Germline CDR1 SGHTA, CDR2 FQGNSA.

This clonotype was recorded at least ten times. The V and J genes are TRBV6-6 and TRBJ2-1, with a tentative D call TRBD2 (6 bases). CDR1 and CDR2 (germline): MNHNY, SVGAGI (reference sequence). V was cut by 10 bases and J by 7 bases, with 14 bases left in between. The CDR3 length is 12 residues. The CDR3 nucleotides read TGTGCCACCCTGACTAGTTTGAATGAGCAGTTCTTC. This translates into CATLTSLNEQFF.

The count of this clonotype is one. Germline is not matched at one junction end, which may reflect a read error. The J gene is TRBJ1-5, the V gene TRBV9, with D possibly being TRBD1 (6 bases). The J call is doubtful: the DNA matches TRBJ2-3 better. The germline V gene encodes CDR1 SGDLS and CDR2 YYNGEE. There are 13 residues in the CDR3. DNA of the CDR3: TGTGCCAGCAGGGCTCTATGGACAGATACCCAGTATTTT. Encoded protein: CASRALWTDTQYF.

Notes on this clonotype: This CDR3 fails to terminate in the conserved phenylalanine or tryptophan, so it likely reflects a read error. The chain joins TRBV20-1 to TRBJ2-5; D gene unclear. Trimming took 6 bases from V and 2 from J, leaving 10 bases between them. The CDR3 loop spans 12 amino acids. From germline, CDR1 is DFQATT and CDR2 SNEGSKA (reference sequence). The CDR3 DNA reads TGCAGTGCGAGTCCCGGGCAAGAGACCCAGTACCTC. Its protein is CSASPGQETQYL.

This sequence joins TRBV15 and TRBJ2-7; D unresolved. Germline V gene sequence: CDR1 LNHNV, CDR2 YYDKDF (reference sequence). Trimming cost V 0 bases and J 4 bases, with 13 bases left between them. The length of the CDR3 is 15 residues. The CDR3 sequence is CATSRDAHSLYEQYF. The CDR3 nucleotides read TGTGCCACCAGCAGAGATGCGCACAGCCTTTACGAGCAGTACTTC.

The chain is built from TRBV7-6 and TRBJ2-1; D uncertain. Germline CDR1 reads SGHVS; CDR2 reads FNYEAQ. Trimming shortened V by 2 bases and J by 6 bases, and 14 bases separated the two germline ends. The CDR3 loop spans 15 amino acids. The CDR3 loop is CASSLRESWGNEQFF. The DNA of the CDR3 is TGTGCCAGCAGCTTAAGGGAATCGTGGGGCAATGAGCAGTTCTTC.

In its sample, this clonotype was seen a few times. The rearrangement joins TRBV27 to TRBJ2-7, with TRBD2 matching 10 bases. V dropped 6 bases and J dropped 2; count of bases not matched to a gene: 10. The CDR3 is 16 residues long. Germline CDR1 MNHEY, CDR2 SMNVEV (reference sequence). The chain's CDR3 is CASRDKLAGLPYEQYF. The CDR3 nucleotides are TGTGCCAGCAGAGACAAACTAGCGGGGCTCCCCTACGAGCAGTACTTC.

This clonotype appeared many times. V usage is TRBV4-1 and J usage is TRBJ1-5; 7 bases line up with TRBD1. The CDR3 runs to 16 residues. V lost 4 bases and J lost 7; bases outside the gene matches: 13. CDR1 is MGHRA and CDR2 is YSYEKL in the germline V gene. CDR3 nucleotides: TGCGCCAGCAGCCTATCCGGGACAGTGGGCGAGCAGCCCCAGCATTTT. Translated: CASSLSGTVGEQPQHF.

This chain links TRBV7-2 with TRBJ2-3; a possible D gene is TRBD1 (5 bases). The CDR3 runs to 15 residues. Germline lookup yields CDR1 SGHTA and CDR2 FQGNSA. V lost 0 bases to trimming and J lost 2 bases, with 9 bases between them. The DNA of the CDR3 is TGTGCCAGCAGCTTAGCGGCAGGGCACACAGATACGCAGTATTTT. Its protein is CASSLAAGHTDTQYF.

Ten or more counts support this clonotype. The rearrangement links TRBV4-2 to TRBJ2-7; the match to TRBD1 covers 7 bases. Trimming cost V 4 bases and J 1 base; bases outside gene matches: 7. Looked up from germline, CDR1 is LGHNA and CDR2 is YNFKEQ. This CDR3 comprises 15 residues. CDR3 in amino acids: CASSRDRAPSYEQYF. The DNA for the CDR3 is TGTGCCAGCAGCCGCGACAGGGCCCCATCCTACGAGCAGTACTTC.

The chain has TRBV12-3 or TRBV12-4 and TRBJ1-2; tentative D call: TRBD1 (5 bases). Deletions cut 6 bases from V and 4 bases from J, with 15 bases between. The CDR3 covers 14 residues. The CDR3 spells CASRHGGLSYGYTF. CDR3 DNA sequence: TGTGCCAGCAGGCACGGGGGACTGAGCTATGGCTACACCTTC.

CDR3: CATQTRAASPSYEQYF. CDR3 coding DNA: TGTGCCACTCAAACCCGGGCAGCTTCCCCGTCCTACGAGCAGTACTTC. The chain uses TRBV6-1 and TRBJ2-7; no clear D gene. Trimming cost V 10 bases and J 1 base, with 23 bases left between them. The CDR3 runs 16 residues. The germline V gene encodes CDR1 MNHNS and CDR2 SASEGT.

The chain couples TRBV20-1 to TRBJ2-2; no firm D call. The CDR3 spans 14 residues. The germline gives CDR1 DFQATT, CDR2 SNEGSKA (reference sequence). The CDR3 region is CSVTRNEHYWELFF. CDR3 DNA sequence: TGCAGCGTTACCAGAAACGAGCACTACTGGGAGCTGTTTTTT.

Regarding this clonotype: A read error may account for a junction end that differs from germline. The rearrangement joins TRBV6-5 to TRBJ2-1, with a tentative D call TRBD1 (5 bases). In germline, CDR1 is MNHEY, CDR2 SVGAGI. The CDR3 runs to 13 residues. The CDR3, as DNA: TGTGCCAGCAGAGTAGACAGCTACAATGAGCGGTTCTTC. Translation gives CASRVDSYNERFF.

The chain combines TRBV7-2 with TRBJ1-1; D gene uncertain. Trimming left V 1 base short and J 10 bases short, with 10 bases between. Looked up from germline, CDR1 is SGHTA and CDR2 is FQGNSA. The CDR3 is 12 residues long. The DNA of the CDR3 is TGTGCCAGCAGCTTAGTTGGCTTGGGAGCTTTCTTT. Translating it yields CASSLVGLGAFF.

This clonotype has more than one count but fewer than ten. This may arise from a read error, as a much more abundant clone is one base away. This chain links TRBV11-2 with TRBJ2-5; possibly TRBD2 for D (5 bases). CDR1 and CDR2 (germline): SGHAT, FQNNGV. The CDR3 length is 14 residues. V shed 5 bases and J shed 6 bases, with 16 bases lying between them. CDR3 amino acids: CASSPEASGKTQYF. The CDR3 bases are TGTGCCAGCAGCCCAGAAGCGTCGGGAAAGACCCAGTACTTC.

Concerning this clonotype itself: Its ends do not fully match the called genes, so a read error is possible. The chain joins TRBV12-3 or TRBV12-4 to TRBJ2-5, with D perhaps being TRBD1 or TRBD2 (5 bases each). The CDR3 length is 14 residues. CDR3 in amino acids: CASSLTGPRETKYF. Written as DNA, the CDR3 is TGTGCCAGCAGTTTAACGGGGCCGCGAGAGACCAAGTACTTC.

CDR3 in amino acids: CSAEERLAGEQYF. Here the CDR3 DNA reads TGCAGTGCCGAGGAGAGACTAGCGGGGGAGCAGTACTTC. The J gene is TRBJ2-7, the V gene TRBV20-1; 11 positions agree with TRBD2. CDR1 is DFQATT and CDR2 is SNEGSKA in the germline V gene (reference sequence). Trimming cost V 6 bases and J 7 bases; bases outside gene matches: 8. This CDR3 region has 13 residues.

Points on this clonotype: Mismatch with germline at one junction end may stem from a read error. The chain uses TRBV6-1 and TRBJ2-3; D uncertain. The CDR3 length is 17 residues. Germline V gene lookup returns CDR1 MNHNS and CDR2 SASEGT. The chain's CDR3 is CAISRVGSGRGTDTQYF. Here the CDR3 DNA reads TGTGCCATCAGTAGAGTCGGGTCAGGTCGGGGCACAGATACGCAGTATTTT.

The chain combines TRBV6-6 with TRBJ1-1; D remains ambiguous. Germline V gives CDR1 MNHNY, CDR2 SVGAGI (reference sequence). Trimming removed 3 bases at V and 6 bases at J, with 8 bases between. This CDR3 has 12 residues. CDR3 bases: TGTGCCAGCAGTTATGGCTCCGCTGAAGCTTTCTTT. This translates into CASSYGSAEAFF.

This rearrangement joins TRBV28 to TRBJ2-4, with a possible D match to TRBD2 (5 bases). CDR1 and CDR2 from the germline V gene are MDHEN and SYDVKM. V lost 3 bases and J lost 0, with 9 bases in between. The CDR3 spans 15 residues. In nucleotides, the CDR3 is TGTGCCAGCAGTTTCGGAGGATCAGCCAAAAACATTCAGTACTTC. Translation gives CASSFGGSAKNIQYF.

This clonotype has a count of ten or more. The chain employs TRBV19 and TRBJ1-2; D gene unclear. CDR1 LNHDA and CDR2 SQIVND come from the germline V gene (reference sequence). The CDR3 consists of 13 residues. V lost 3 bases and J 4 bases, leaving 9 bases between the germline ends. CDR3: CASSMVGFYGYTF. CDR3 in DNA: TGTGCCAGTAGTATGGTAGGGTTCTATGGCTACACCTTC.